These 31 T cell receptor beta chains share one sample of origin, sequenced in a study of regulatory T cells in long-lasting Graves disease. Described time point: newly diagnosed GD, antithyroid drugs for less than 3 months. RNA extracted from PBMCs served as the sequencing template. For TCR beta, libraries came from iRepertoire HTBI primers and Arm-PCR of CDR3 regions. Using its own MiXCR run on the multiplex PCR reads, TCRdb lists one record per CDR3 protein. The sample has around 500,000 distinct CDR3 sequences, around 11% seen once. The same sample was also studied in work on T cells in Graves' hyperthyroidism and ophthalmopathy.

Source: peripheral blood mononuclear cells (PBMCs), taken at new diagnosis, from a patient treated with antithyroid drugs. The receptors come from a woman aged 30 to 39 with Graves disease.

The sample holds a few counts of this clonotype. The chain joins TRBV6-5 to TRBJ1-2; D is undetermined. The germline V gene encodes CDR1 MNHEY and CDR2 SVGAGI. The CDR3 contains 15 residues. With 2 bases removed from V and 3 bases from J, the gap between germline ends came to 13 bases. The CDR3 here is CASSYTGKRDYGYTF. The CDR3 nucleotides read TGTGCCAGCAGTTACACGGGGAAAAGGGACTATGGCTACACCTTC.

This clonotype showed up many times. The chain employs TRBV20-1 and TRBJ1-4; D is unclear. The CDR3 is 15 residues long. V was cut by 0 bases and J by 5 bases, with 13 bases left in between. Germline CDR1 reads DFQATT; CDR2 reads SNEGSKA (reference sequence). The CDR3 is CSARDRSGWNEKLFF. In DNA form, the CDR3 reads TGCAGTGCTAGAGATCGGTCTGGGTGGAATGAAAAACTGTTTTTT.

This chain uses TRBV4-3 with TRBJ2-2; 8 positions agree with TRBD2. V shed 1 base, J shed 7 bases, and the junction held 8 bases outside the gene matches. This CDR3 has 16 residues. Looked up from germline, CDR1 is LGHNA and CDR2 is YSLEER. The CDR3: CASSQGVQRESGELFF. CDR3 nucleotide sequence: TGCGCCAGCAGCCAAGGGGTCCAGCGGGAGAGCGGGGAGCTGTTTTTT.

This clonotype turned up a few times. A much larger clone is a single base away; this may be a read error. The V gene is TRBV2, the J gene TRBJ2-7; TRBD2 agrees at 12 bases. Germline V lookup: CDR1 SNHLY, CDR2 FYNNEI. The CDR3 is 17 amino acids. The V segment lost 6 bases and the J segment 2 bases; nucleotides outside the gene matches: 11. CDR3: CASSPALLAGGPYEQYF. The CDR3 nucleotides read TGTGCCAGCAGCCCCGCATTACTAGCGGGAGGCCCCTACGAGCAGTACTTC.

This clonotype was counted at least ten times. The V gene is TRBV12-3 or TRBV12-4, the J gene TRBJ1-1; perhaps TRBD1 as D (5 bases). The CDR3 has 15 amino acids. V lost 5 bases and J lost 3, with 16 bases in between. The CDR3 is CASSPRTKGDTEAFF. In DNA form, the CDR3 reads TGTGCCAGCAGTCCCCGAACGAAAGGGGACACTGAAGCTTTCTTT.

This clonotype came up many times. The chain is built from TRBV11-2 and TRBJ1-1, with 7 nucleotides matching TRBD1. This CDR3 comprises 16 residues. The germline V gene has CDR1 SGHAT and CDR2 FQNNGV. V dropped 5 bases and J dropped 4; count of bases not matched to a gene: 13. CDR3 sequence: CASSPRQGSLSTEAFF. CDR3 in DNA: TGTGCCAGCAGCCCCCGACAGGGAAGTTTGAGCACTGAAGCTTTCTTT.

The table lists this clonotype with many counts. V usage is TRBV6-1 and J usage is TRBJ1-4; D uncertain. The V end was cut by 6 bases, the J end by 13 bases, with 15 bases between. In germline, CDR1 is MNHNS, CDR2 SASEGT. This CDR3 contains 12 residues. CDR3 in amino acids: CASSNPGFGLFF. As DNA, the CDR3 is TGTGCCAGCAGCAACCCGGGGTTTGGACTGTTTTTT.

CDR3 amino acids: CASRLLGTDTQYF. For the CDR3, the DNA is TGTGCCAGCAGGTTATTAGGGACAGATACGCAGTATTTT. The V call is TRBV6-2 or TRBV6-3, the J call TRBJ2-3; D is uncertain. Germline CDR1 MNHEY, CDR2 SVGEGT. Deletions cut 6 bases from V and 3 bases from J, with 10 bases between. This CDR3 is 13 amino acids long.

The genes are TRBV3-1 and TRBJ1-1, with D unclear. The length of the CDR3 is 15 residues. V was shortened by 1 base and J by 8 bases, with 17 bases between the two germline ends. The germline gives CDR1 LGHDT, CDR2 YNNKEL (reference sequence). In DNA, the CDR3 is TGTGCCAGCAGCCAAGTCAAGGCCGGGCTTGGGGAAGCTTTCTTT. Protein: CASSQVKAGLGEAFF. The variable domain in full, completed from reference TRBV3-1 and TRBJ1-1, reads DTAVSQTPKYLVTQMGNDKSIKCEQNLGHDTMYWYKQDSKKFLKIMFSYNNKELIINETVPNRFSPKSPDKAHLNLHINSLELGDSAVYFCASSQVKAGLGEAFFGQGTRLTVV.

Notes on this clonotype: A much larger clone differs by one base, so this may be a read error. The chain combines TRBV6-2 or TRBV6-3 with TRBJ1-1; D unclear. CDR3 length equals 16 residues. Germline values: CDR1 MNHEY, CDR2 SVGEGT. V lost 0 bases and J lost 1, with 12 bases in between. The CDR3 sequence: CASSYSAMKTNTEAFF. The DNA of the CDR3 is TGTGCCAGCAGTTACTCAGCGATGAAAACGAACACTGAAGCTTTCTTT.

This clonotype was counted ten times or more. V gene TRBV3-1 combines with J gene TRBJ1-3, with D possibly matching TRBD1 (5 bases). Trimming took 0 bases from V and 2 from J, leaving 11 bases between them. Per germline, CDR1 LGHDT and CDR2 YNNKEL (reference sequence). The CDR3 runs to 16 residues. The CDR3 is CASSQDGGTPGNTIYF. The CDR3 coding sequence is TGTGCCAGCAGCCAAGATGGGGGAACTCCTGGAAACACCATATATTTT.

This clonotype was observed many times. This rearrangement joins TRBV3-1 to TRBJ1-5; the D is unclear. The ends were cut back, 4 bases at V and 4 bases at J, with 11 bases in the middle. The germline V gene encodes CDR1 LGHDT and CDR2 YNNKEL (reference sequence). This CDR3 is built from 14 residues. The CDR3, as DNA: TGTGCCAGCAGCCGGACGTCAGATAATCAGCCCCAGCATTTT. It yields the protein CASSRTSDNQPQHF.

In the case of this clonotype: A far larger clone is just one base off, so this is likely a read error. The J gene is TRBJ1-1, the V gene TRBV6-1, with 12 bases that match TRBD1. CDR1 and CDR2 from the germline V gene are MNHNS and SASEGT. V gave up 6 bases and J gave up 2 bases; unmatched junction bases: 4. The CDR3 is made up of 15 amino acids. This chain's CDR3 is CASRAGTGGNTEAFF. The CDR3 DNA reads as TGTGCCAGCAGGGCCGGGACAGGGGGCAACACTGAAGCTTTCTTT.

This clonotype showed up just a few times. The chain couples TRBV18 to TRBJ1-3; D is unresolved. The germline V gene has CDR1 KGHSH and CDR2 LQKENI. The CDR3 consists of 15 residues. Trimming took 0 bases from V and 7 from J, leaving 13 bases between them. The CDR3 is CASSPPAAFDNTIYF. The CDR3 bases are TGTGCCAGCTCACCACCGGCAGCGTTCGATAACACCATATATTTT.

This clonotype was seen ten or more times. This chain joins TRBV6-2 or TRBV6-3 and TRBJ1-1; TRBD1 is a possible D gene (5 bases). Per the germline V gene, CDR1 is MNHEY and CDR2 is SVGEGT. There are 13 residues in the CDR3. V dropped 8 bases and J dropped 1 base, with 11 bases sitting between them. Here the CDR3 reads CASATGRNTEAFF. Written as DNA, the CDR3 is TGTGCCAGCGCTACAGGACGGAACACTGAAGCTTTCTTT.

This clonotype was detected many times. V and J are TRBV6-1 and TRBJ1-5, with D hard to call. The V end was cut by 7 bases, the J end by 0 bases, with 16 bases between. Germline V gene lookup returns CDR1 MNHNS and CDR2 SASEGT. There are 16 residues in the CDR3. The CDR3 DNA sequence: TGTGCCAGCACCCACTCGGCAGGAATTAGCAATCAGCCCCAGCATTTT. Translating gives CASTHSAGISNQPQHF.

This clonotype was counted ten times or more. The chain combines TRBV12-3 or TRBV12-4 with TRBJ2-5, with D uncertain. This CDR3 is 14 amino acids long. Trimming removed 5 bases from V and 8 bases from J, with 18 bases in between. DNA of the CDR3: TGTGCCAGCAGTCCGTCGATTGCAGAACCCACCCAGTACTTC. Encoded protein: CASSPSIAEPTQYF.

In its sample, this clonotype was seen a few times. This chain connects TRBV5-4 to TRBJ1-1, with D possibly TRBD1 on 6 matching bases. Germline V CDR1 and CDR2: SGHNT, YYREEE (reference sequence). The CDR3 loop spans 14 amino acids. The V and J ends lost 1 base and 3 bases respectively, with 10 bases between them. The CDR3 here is CASSLQGSDTEAFF. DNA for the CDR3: TGTGCCAGCAGCTTGCAGGGGTCAGACACTGAAGCTTTCTTT.

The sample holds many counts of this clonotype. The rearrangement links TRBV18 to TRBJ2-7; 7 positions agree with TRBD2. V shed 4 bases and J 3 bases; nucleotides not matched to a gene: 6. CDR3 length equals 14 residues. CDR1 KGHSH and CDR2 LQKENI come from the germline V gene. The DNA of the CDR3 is TGTGCCAGCTCACGTCCCGGCGGGAGCTACGAGCAGTACTTC. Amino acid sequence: CASSRPGGSYEQYF.

In DNA form, the CDR3 reads TGTGCCAGCAGCTTGTCCGGGACTAGCTACACAGATACGCAGTATTTT. It codes for CASSLSGTSYTDTQYF. This rearrangement joins TRBV5-6 to TRBJ2-3, with 9 bases fitting TRBD2. CDR3 length: 16 amino acids. Germline trimming cut 1 base from V and 2 bases from J; bases unmatched to any gene: 5. Per the germline V gene, CDR1 is SGHDT and CDR2 is YYEEEE.

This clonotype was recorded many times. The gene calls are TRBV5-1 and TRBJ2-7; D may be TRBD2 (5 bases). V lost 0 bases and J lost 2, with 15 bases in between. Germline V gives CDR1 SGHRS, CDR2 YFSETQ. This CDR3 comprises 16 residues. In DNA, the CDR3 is TGCGCCAGCAGCTTGGACTTGGTCGGGGAACCCTACGAGCAGTACTTC. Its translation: CASSLDLVGEPYEQYF.

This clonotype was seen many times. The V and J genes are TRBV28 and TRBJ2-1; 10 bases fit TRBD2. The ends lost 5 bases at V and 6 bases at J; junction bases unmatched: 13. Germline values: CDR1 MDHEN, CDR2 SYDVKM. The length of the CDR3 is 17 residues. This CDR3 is CASSRPREREGRNEQFF. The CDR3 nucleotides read TGTGCCAGCAGTCGTCCGAGAGAGCGGGAGGGCCGCAATGAGCAGTTCTTC.

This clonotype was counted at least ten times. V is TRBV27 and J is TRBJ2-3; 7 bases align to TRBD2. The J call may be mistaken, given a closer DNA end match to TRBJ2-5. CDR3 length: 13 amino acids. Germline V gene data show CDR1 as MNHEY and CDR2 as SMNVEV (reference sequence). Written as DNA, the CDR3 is TGTGCCAGCAGTTCCCCTGGGGGGGGGACCCAGTACTTC. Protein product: CASSSPGGGTQYF.

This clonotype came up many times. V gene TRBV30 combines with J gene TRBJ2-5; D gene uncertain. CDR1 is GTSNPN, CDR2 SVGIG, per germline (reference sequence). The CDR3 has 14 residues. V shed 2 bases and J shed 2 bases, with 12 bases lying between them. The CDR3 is CAWSIGPEQETQYF. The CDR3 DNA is TGTGCCTGGAGTATCGGACCTGAACAAGAGACCCAGTACTTC.

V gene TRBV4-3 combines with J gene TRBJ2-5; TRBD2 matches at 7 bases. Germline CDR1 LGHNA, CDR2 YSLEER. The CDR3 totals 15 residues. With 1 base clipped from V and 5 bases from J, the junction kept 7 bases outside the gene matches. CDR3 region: CASSQASGKWETQYF. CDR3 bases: TGCGCCAGCAGCCAAGCCAGCGGGAAGTGGGAGACCCAGTACTTC.

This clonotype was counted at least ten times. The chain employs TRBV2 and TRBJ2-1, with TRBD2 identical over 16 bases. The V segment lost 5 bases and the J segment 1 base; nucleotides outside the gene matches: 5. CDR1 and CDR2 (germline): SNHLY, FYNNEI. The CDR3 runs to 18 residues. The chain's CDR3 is CASSTPGLAGGSYNEQFF. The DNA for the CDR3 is TGTGCCAGCAGTACTCCGGGACTAGCGGGAGGGTCCTACAATGAGCAGTTCTTC. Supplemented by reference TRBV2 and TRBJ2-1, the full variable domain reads EPEVTQTPSHQVTQMGQEVILRCVPISNHLYFYWYRQILGQKVEFLVSFYNNEISEKSEIFDDQFSVERPDGSNFTLKIRSTKLEDSAMYFCASSTPGLAGGSYNEQFFGPGTRLTVL.

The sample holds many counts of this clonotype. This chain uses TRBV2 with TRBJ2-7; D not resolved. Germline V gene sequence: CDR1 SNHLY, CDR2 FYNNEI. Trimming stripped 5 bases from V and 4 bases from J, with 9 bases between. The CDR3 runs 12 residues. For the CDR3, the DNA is TGTGCCAGCAGTATTACAGTTTACGAGCAGTACTTC. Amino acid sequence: CASSITVYEQYF.

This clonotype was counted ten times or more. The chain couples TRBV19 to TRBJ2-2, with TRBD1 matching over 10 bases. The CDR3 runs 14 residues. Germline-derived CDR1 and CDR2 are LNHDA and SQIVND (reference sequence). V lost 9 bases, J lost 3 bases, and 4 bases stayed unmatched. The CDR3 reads CASTGTGDTGELFF. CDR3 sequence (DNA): TGTGCCAGCACCGGGACAGGGGACACCGGGGAGCTGTTTTTT.

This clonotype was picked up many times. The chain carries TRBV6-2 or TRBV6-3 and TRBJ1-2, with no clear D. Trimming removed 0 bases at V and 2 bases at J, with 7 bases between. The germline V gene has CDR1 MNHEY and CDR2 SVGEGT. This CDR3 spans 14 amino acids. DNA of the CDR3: TGTGCCAGCAGTTACTCGAATGGAAACTATGGCTACACCTTC. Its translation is CASSYSNGNYGYTF.

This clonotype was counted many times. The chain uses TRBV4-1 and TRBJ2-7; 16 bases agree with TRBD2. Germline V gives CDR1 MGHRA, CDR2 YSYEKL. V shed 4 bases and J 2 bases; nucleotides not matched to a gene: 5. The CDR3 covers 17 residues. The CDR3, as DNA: TGCGCCAGCAGCCCGGGACTAGCGGGAGGGAGAACCTACGAGCAGTACTTC. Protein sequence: CASSPGLAGGRTYEQYF.

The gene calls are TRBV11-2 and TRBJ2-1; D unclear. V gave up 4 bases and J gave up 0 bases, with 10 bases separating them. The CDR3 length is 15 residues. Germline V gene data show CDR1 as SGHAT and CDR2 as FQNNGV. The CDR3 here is CASSSFPRSYNEQFF. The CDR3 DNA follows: TGTGCCAGCAGCTCTTTTCCCCGCTCCTACAATGAGCAGTTCTTC.